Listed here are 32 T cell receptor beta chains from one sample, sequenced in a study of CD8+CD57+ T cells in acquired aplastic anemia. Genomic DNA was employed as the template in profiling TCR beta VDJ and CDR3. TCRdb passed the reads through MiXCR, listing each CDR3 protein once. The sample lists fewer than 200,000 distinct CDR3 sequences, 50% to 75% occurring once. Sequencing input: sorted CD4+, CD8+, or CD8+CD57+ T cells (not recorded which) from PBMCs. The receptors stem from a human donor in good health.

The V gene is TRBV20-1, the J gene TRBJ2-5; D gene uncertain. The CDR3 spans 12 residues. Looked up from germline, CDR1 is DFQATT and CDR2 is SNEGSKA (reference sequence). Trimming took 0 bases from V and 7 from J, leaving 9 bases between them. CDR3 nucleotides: TGCAGTGCTAGAGATACAGTCGCGACCCAGTACTTC. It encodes CSARDTVATQYF.

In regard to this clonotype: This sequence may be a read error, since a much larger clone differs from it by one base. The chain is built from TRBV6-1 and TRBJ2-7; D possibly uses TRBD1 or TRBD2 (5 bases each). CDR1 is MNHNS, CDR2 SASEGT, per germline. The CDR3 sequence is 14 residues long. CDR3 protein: CASSSRDGTYGQYF. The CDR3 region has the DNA TGTGCCAGCAGTAGCCGGGACGGGACCTACGGGCAGTACTTC.

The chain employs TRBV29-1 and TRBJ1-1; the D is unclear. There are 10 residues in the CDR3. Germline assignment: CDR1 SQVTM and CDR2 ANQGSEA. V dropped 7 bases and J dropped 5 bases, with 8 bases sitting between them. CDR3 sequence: CSGRETEAFF. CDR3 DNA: TGCAGCGGAAGGGAGACTGAAGCTTTCTTT.

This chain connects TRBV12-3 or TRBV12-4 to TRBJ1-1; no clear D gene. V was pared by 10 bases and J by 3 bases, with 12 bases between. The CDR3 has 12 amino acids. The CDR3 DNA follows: TGTGCCATTGGGGAGGGATACACTGAAGCTTTCTTT. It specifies CAIGEGYTEAFF.

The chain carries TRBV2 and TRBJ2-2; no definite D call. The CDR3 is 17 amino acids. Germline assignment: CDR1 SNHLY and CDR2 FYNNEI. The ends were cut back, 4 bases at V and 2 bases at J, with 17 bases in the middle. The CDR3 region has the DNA TGTGCCAGCAGTGGAGCCTCCGCGACACTCAACACCGGGGAGCTGTTTTTT. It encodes CASSGASATLNTGELFF. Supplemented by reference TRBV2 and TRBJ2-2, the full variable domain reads EPEVTQTPSHQVTQMGQEVILRCVPISNHLYFYWYRQILGQKVEFLVSFYNNEISEKSEIFDDQFSVERPDGSNFTLKIRSTKLEDSAMYFCASSGASATLNTGELFFGEGSRLTVL.

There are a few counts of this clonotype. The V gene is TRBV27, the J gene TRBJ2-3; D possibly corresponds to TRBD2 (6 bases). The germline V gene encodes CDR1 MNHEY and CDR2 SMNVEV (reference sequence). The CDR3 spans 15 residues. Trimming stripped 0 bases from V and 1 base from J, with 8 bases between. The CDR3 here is CASSLSPGGTDTQYF. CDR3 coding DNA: TGTGCCAGCAGTTTATCTCCGGGAGGCACAGATACGCAGTATTTT.

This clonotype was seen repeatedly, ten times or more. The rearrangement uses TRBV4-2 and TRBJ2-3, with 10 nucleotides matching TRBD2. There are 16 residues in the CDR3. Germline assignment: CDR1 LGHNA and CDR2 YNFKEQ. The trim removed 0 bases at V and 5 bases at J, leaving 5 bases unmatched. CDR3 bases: TGTGCCAGCAGCCAAGAAGCGGGGGGGCAGAGAGATACGCAGTATTTT. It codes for CASSQEAGGQRDTQYF.

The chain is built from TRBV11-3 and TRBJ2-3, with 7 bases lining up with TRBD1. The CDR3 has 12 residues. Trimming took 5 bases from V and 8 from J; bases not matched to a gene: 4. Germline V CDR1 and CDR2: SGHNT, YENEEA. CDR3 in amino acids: CASSIDRVTQYF. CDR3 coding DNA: TGTGCCAGCAGCATCGACAGGGTTACGCAGTATTTT.

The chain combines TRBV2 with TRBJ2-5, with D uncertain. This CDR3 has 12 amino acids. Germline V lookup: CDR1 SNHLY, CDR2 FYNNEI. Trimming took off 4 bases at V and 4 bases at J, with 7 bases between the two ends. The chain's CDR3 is CASSVGSETQYF. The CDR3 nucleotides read TGTGCCAGCAGTGTGGGGTCAGAGACCCAGTACTTC.

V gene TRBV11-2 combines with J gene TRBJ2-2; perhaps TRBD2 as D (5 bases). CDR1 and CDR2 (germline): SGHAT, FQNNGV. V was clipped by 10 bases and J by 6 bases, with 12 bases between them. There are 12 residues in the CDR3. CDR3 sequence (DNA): TGTGCCACCGATCCCGGGGCCGGGGAGCTGTTTTTT. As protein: CATDPGAGELFF.

The CDR3 region is CSCVLALNTEAFF. The CDR3 DNA follows: TGCAGCTGCGTCCTGGCTCTGAACACTGAAGCTTTCTTT. The chain couples TRBV29-1 to TRBJ1-1; D unresolved. There are 13 residues in the CDR3. The germline V gene has CDR1 SQVTM and CDR2 ANQGSEA. The ends were cut back, 8 bases at V and 0 bases at J, with 13 bases in the middle.

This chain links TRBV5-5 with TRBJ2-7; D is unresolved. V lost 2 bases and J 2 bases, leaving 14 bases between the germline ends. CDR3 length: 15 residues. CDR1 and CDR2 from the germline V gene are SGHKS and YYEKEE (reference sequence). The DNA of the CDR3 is TGTGCCAGCAGCTTAGCGCTGGGCTCTACCTACGAGCAGTACTTC. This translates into CASSLALGSTYEQYF.

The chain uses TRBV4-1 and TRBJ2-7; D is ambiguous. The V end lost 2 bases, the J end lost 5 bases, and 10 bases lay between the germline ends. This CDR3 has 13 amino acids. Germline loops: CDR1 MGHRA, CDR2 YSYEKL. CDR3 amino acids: CASSQSAYHEQYF. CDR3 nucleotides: TGCGCCAGCAGCCAATCAGCGTACCACGAGCAGTACTTC.

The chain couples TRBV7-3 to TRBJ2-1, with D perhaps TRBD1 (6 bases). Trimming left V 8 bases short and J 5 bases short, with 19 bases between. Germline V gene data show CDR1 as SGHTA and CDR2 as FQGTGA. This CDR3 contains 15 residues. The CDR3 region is CASGAADSYNNEQFF. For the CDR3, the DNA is TGTGCCAGCGGCGCAGCGGACAGTTATAACAATGAGCAGTTCTTC.

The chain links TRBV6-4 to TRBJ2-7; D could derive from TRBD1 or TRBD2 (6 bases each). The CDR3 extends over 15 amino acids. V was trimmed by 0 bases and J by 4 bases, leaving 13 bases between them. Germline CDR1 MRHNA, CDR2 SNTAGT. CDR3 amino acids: CASSDSRGVRYEQYF. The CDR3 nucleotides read TGTGCCAGCAGTGACTCGAGGGGGGTTCGTTACGAGCAGTACTTC.

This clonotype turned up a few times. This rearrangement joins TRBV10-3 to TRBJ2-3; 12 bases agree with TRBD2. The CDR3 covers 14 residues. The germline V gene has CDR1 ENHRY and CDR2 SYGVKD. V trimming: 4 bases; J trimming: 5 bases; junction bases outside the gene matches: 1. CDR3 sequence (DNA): TGTGCCATCAGTGCGGGACTAGCGGGAGATACGCAGTATTTT. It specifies CAISAGLAGDTQYF.

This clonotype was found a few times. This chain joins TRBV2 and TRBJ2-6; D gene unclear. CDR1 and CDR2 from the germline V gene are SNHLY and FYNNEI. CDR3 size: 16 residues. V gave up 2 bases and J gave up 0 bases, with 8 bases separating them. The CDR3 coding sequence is TGTGCCAGCAGTGAATCCAGAAGCTCTGGGGCCAACGTCCTGACTTTC. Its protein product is CASSESRSSGANVLTF.

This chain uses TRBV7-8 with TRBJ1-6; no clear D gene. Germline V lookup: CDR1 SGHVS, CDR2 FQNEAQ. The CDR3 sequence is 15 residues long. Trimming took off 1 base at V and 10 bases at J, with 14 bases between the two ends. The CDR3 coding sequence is TGTGCCAGCAGCTTAGTTGCGTCTCACGGATCACCCCTCCACTTT. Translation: CASSLVASHGSPLHF.

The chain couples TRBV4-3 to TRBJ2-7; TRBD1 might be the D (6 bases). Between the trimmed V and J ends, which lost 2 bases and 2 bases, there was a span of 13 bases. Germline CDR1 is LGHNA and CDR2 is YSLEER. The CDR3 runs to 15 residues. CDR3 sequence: CASSQLWDNAYEQYF. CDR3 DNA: TGCGCCAGCAGCCAACTTTGGGACAATGCCTACGAGCAGTACTTC.

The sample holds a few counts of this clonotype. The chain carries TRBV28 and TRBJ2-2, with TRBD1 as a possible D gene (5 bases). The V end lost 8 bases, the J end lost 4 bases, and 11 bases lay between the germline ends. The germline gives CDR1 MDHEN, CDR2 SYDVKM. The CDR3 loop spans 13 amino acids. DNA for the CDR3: TGTGCCAGCCAGGGTGGAAGCACCGGGGAGCTGTTTTTT. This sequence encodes CASQGGSTGELFF.

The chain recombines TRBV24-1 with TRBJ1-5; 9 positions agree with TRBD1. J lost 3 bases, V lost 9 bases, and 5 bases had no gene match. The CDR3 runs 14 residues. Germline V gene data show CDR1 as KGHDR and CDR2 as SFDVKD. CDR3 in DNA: TGTGCCACCTTGGGACAGGGACTCAATCAGCCCCAGCATTTT. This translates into CATLGQGLNQPQHF.

CDR3 region: CSARDQVLETQYF. Written as DNA, the CDR3 is TGCAGTGCTAGAGATCAAGTATTGGAGACCCAGTACTTC. This sequence joins TRBV20-1 and TRBJ2-5; D remains unclear. Looked up from germline, CDR1 is DFQATT and CDR2 is SNEGSKA (reference sequence). The CDR3 is 13 residues long. Trimming pared 0 bases from V and 5 bases from J, leaving 10 bases between.

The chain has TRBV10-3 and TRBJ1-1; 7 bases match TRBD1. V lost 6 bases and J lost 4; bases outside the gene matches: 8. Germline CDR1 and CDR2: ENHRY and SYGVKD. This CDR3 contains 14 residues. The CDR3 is CAISGQVGGTEAFF. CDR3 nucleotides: TGTGCCATCAGCGGACAGGTTGGTGGCACTGAAGCTTTCTTT.

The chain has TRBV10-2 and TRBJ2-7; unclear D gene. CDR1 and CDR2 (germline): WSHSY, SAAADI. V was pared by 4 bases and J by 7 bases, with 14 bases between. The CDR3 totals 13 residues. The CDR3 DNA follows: TGCGCCAGCAGTGTAGGACCGTTTGGGGAGCAGTACTTC. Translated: CASSVGPFGEQYF.

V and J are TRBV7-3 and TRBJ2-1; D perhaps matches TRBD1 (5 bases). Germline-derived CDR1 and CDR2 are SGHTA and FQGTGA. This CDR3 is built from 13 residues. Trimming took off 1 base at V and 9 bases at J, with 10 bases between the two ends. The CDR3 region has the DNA TGTGCCAGCAGCTTAAGCTGGGGCGCTGAGCAGTTCTTC. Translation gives CASSLSWGAEQFF.

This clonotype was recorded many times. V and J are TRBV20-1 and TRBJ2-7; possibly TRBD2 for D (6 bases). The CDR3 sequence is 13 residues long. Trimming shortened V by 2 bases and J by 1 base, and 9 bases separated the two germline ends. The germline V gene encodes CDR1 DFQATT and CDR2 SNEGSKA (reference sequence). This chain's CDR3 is CSARIAESYEQYF. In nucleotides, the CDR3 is TGCAGTGCTAGAATAGCGGAATCCTACGAGCAGTACTTC.

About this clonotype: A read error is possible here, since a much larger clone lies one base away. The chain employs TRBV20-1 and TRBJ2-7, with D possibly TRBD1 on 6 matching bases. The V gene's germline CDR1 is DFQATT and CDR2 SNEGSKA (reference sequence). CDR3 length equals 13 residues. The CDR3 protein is CSAVGHTTYGQYF. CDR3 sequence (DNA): TGCAGTGCTGTGGGACACACCACCTACGGGCAGTACTTC.

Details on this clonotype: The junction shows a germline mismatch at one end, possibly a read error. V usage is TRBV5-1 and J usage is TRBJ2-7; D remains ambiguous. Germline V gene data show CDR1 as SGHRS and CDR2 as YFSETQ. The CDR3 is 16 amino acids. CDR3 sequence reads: CASSLGNSLTSYEQYF. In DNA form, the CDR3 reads TGTGCCAGCAGCTTAGGAAATTCACTTACCTCCTACGAGCAGTACTTC.

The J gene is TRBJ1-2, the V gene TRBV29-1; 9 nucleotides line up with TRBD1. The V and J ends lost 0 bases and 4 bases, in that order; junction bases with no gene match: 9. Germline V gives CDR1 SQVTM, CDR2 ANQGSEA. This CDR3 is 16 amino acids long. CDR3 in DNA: TGCAGCGTTGAAGATCCTGGAGGGGGACAGGGCTATGGCTACACCTTC. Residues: CSVEDPGGGQGYGYTF.

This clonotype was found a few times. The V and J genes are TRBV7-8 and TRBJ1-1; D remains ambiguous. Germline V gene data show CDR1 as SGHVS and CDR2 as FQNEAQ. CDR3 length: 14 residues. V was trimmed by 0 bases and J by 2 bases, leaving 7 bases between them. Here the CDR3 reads CASSLAVRNTEAFF. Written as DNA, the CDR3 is TGTGCCAGCAGCTTAGCGGTCAGAAACACTGAAGCTTTCTTT.

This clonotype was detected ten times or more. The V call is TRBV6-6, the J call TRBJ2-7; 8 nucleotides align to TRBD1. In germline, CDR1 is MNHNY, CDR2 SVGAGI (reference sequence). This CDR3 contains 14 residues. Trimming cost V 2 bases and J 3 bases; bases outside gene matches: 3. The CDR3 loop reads CASSYQGADYEQYF. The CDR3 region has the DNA TGTGCCAGCAGTTACCAGGGGGCGGACTACGAGCAGTACTTC.

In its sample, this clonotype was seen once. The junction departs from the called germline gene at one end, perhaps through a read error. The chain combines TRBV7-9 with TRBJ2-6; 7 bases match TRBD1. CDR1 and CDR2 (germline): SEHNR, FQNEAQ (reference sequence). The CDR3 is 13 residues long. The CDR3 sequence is CASSLKGASVLTF. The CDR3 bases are TGTGCCAGCAGCTTAAAGGGGGCCAGCGTCCTGACTTTC.